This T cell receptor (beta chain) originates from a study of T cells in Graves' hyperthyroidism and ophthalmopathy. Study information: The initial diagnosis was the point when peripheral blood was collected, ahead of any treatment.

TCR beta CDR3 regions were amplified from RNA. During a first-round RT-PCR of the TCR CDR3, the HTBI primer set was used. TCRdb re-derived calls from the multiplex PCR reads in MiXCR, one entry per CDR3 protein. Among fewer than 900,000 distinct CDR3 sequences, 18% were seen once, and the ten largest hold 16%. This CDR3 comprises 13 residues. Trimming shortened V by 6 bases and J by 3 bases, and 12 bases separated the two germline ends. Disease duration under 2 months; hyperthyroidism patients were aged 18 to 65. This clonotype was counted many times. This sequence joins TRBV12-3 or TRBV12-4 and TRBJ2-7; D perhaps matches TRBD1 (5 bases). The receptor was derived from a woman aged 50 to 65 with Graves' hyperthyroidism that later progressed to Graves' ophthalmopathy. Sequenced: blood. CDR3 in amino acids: CASSSDTNYEQYF. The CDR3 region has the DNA TGTGCCAGCAGCTCGGACACTAACTACGAGCAGTACTTC.